Listed here are 2 T cell receptor beta chains from one sample, sequenced in a study of a mutant IDH1 vaccine in newly diagnosed glioma (dated by TCRdb to 2020 to 2023). What the time point label conveys for this sample: week 35, safety follow-up. Each vaccine dose, consisting of 300 ug of a 20-mer mutant IDH1 peptide in Montanide, was administered subcutaneously with topical imiquimod. These receptors have no identified antigens. Receptors were amplified or captured by the immunoSEQ multiplex PCR assay. This immuneACCESS table, as held by TCRdb, lists in-frame sequences with V and J called but not all clones. Of the missing ones, under half trace to an unresolved V gene in checked studies; the others have no known cause. The sample table holds 44,000 or so clones, of which about four fifths were seen once. The ten most abundant clones make up 4.5% to 5.5% of the sample. Sequencing was performed on PBMCs, taken from a glioma patient whose treatment included an IDH1 peptide vaccine. The receptors stem from a middle-aged woman with glioma. Some clones in this sample may be carry-over from other donors' samples.

V is TRBV13 and J is TRBJ2-2, with D maybe TRBD2 (5 bases). The CDR3 loop spans 15 amino acids. Germline CDR1 and CDR2: PRHDT and FYEKMQ (reference sequence). The V end lost 3 bases, the J end lost 0 bases, and 8 bases lay between the germline ends. The CDR3 DNA reads TGTGCCAGCAGCTTTCCGGGGACGAACACCGGGGAGCTGTTTTTT. This translates into CASSFPGTNTGELFF.

The sample holds one count of this clone. The chain recombines TRBV7-9 with TRBJ2-3, with D unresolved. The CDR3 covers 13 residues. CDR1 and CDR2 (germline): SEHNR, FQNEAQ (reference sequence). V was clipped by 5 bases and J by 5 bases, with 11 bases between them. The CDR3 region is CASSRIIGDTQYF. The CDR3 nucleotides are TGTGCCAGCAGCCGGATAATTGGAGATACGCAGTATTTT.